One sample yielded the 31 T cell receptor beta chains listed below, sequenced in a study of blood T cell dynamics during melanoma immunotherapy. Described time point: week 3, after first cycle of checkpoint inhibitor. The table came from immunoSEQ multiplex PCR; TCRdb's copy has only in-frame clones and leaves some out. This table has fewer than 12,000 clones, about 90% appearing once. This sample comprised blood, obtained from a patient treated with checkpoint blockade. These receptors all stem from a human donor with melanoma.

The chain employs TRBV19 and TRBJ2-5; D possibly corresponds to TRBD2 (5 bases). V lost 4 bases and J lost 5, with 11 bases in between. CDR1 is LNHDA and CDR2 is SQIVND in the germline V gene (reference sequence). The CDR3 extends over 13 amino acids. CDR3 sequence: CASSRAGWETQYF. DNA of the CDR3: TGTGCCAGTAGTAGGGCGGGTTGGGAGACCCAGTACTTC.

The rearrangement joins TRBV2 to TRBJ2-6, with D perhaps given as TRBD1 or TRBD2 (5 bases each). Germline V gene sequence: CDR1 SNHLY, CDR2 FYNNEI. The CDR3 runs 16 residues. The germline V and J ends were trimmed by 8 bases and 0 bases, with 14 bases remaining between them. The CDR3 DNA reads as TGTGCCAGCGTTGTCTTGGGGGACTCTGGGGCCAACGTCCTGACTTTC. This gives the protein CASVVLGDSGANVLTF.

This clone has only a few counts. J is TRBJ2-2 and V is TRBV9; 7 nucleotides line up with TRBD1. The CDR3 is 16 residues long. The V gene's germline CDR1 is SGDLS and CDR2 YYNGEE. V was clipped by 0 bases and J by 0 bases; unmatched bases: 2. CDR3 residues: CASSVDGTANTGELFF. CDR3 coding DNA: TGTGCCAGCAGCGTAGATGGGACAGCGAACACCGGGGAGCTGTTTTTT.

This clone was counted once. The rearrangement joins TRBV7-2 to TRBJ1-3; D unresolved. The V gene lost 5 bases and the J gene lost 4 bases, with 15 bases spanning the gap. The germline gives CDR1 SGHTA, CDR2 FQGNSA. The CDR3 runs 15 residues. The DNA for the CDR3 is TGTGCCAGCAGCCCACAGACATTTCGGGGAAACACCATATATTTT. This sequence encodes CASSPQTFRGNTIYF. Complete variable domain (other parts from reference TRBV7-2 and TRBJ1-3): GAGVSQSPSNKVTEKGKDVELRCDPISGHTALYWYRQSLGQGLEFLIYFQGNSAPDKSGLPSDRFSAERTGGSVSTLTIQRTQQEDSAVYLCASSPQTFRGNTIYFGEGSWLTVV.

This clone was recorded only once. The chain carries TRBV20-1 and TRBJ1-1; D unresolved. There are 11 residues in the CDR3. V lost 6 bases to trimming and J lost 5 bases, with 10 bases between them. The germline CDR1 and CDR2 sequences are DFQATT and SNEGSKA (reference sequence). The CDR3 region has the DNA TGCAGTGCCTGGGAGAGGACTGAAGCTTTCTTT. It codes for CSAWERTEAFF.

CDR3 DNA: TGTGCTTCAGGCAGGGCGAATAATGAAAAACTGTTTTTT. Its protein product is CASGRANNEKLFF. V usage is TRBV7-2 and J usage is TRBJ1-4; maybe TRBD1 (5 bases). Looked up from germline, CDR1 is SGHTA and CDR2 is FQGNSA. This CDR3 contains 13 residues. The complete variable domain, with remaining parts taken from reference TRBV7-2 and TRBJ1-4, reads GAGVSQSPSNKVTEKGKDVELRCDPISGHTALYWYRQSLGQGLEFLIYFQGNSAPDKSGLPSDRFSAERTGGSVSTLTIQRTQQEDSAVYLCASGRANNEKLFFGSGTQLSVL.

The V and J genes are TRBV9 and TRBJ1-1, with D maybe TRBD1 (5 bases). V was pared by 5 bases and J by 1 base, with 12 bases between. From germline, CDR1 is SGDLS and CDR2 YYNGEE. The CDR3 runs to 14 residues. The CDR3 is CASRGLDANTEAFF. The CDR3 region has the DNA TGTGCCAGCAGGGGACTGGACGCGAACACTGAAGCTTTCTTT.

The chain uses TRBV18 and TRBJ1-1; D ambiguous. V lost 3 bases to trimming and J lost 1 base, with 9 bases between them. Germline-derived CDR1 and CDR2 are KGHSH and LQKENI. The length of the CDR3 is 14 residues. CDR3 sequence (DNA): TGTGCCAGCTCACCCGGAATGGAGAACACTGAAGCTTTCTTT. Encoded protein: CASSPGMENTEAFF. Complete variable domain (other parts from reference TRBV18 and TRBJ1-1): NAGVMQNPRHLVRRRGQEARLRCSPMKGHSHVYWYRQLPEEGLKFMVYLQKENIIDESGMPKERFSAEFPKEGPSILRIQQVVRGDSAAYFCASSPGMENTEAFFGQGTRLTVV.

The chain carries TRBV10-3 and TRBJ1-2, with a possible D match to TRBD1 (6 bases). Germline CDR1 and CDR2: ENHRY and SYGVKD. The ends were cut back, 0 bases at V and 1 base at J, with 15 bases in the middle. CDR3 length equals 17 residues. The CDR3 here is CAISESSGGRDNYGYTF. The CDR3 DNA follows: TGTGCCATCAGTGAGTCGAGTGGGGGGCGAGATAACTATGGCTACACCTTC.

This clone appeared a single time. V gene TRBV11-2 combines with J gene TRBJ2-7; TRBD1 agrees at 10 bases. The CDR3 has 18 amino acids. CDR1 is SGHAT, CDR2 FQNNGV, per germline. V lost 5 bases, J lost 4 bases, and 17 bases stayed unmatched. The CDR3 nucleotides are TGTGCCAGCAGCCAAAGGACAGGGGGAGAACCGGAGAATTACGAGCAGTACGTC. As protein: CASSQRTGGEPENYEQYV.

The chain joins TRBV5-6 to TRBJ2-7; the match to TRBD1 covers 8 bases. Trimming cost V 4 bases and J 12 bases; bases outside gene matches: 9. The CDR3 consists of 12 residues. CDR1 and CDR2 from the germline V gene are SGHDT and YYEEEE. In DNA, the CDR3 is TGTGCCAGCAGCCGGGGACAGGAAAGGAGGTACGTC. It is translated as CASSRGQERRYV.

This chain links TRBV6-1 with TRBJ2-7, with unresolved D. CDR3 length: 13 amino acids. V lost 4 bases, J lost 1 base, and 8 bases lay in between. The germline V gene encodes CDR1 MNHNS and CDR2 SASEGT. For the CDR3, the DNA is TGTGCCAGCAGTGTGACGAATTCCTACGAGCAGTACGTC. Its translation is CASSVTNSYEQYV.

The chain couples TRBV15 to TRBJ2-3; D gene ambiguous. The CDR3 extends over 12 amino acids. The germline V gene encodes CDR1 LNHNV and CDR2 YYDKDF (reference sequence). V was pared by 6 bases and J by 1 base, with 5 bases between. CDR3 sequence: CATSEGTDTQYF. The CDR3 nucleotides read TGTGCCACCAGTGAGGGCACAGATACGCAGTATTTT.

J is TRBJ2-3 and V is TRBV19, with 9 nucleotides matching TRBD2. CDR1 is LNHDA, CDR2 SQIVND, per germline (reference sequence). The CDR3 is made up of 17 amino acids. J lost 5 bases, V lost 3 bases, and 12 bases had no gene match. The CDR3 is CASSMSRGGGARDTQYF. As DNA, the CDR3 is TGTGCCAGTAGTATGTCCAGGGGCGGGGGGGCCCGAGATACGCAGTATTTT.

The chain recombines TRBV5-8 with TRBJ1-2; D call uncertain. Germline CDR1 reads SGHTS; CDR2 reads YDEGEE. The CDR3 runs 14 residues. V lost 4 bases, J lost 7 bases, and 17 bases lay in between. The CDR3: CASSNIGQLGGYTF. The DNA of the CDR3 is TGTGCCAGCAGCAACATCGGGCAACTCGGTGGCTACACCTTC.

The chain employs TRBV11-2 and TRBJ1-6; D is possibly TRBD1 (6 bases). Trimming took off 8 bases at V and 5 bases at J, with 13 bases between the two ends. This CDR3 is built from 14 residues. Germline CDR1 is SGHAT and CDR2 is FQNNGV. The CDR3 DNA follows: TGTGCCAGCCGAACAGGGTCGGATAATTCACCCCTCCACTTT. Translating it yields CASRTGSDNSPLHF.

J is TRBJ1-3 and V is TRBV6-5; D is uncertain. Germline V CDR1 and CDR2: MNHEY, SVGAGI. The CDR3 is made up of 15 amino acids. V lost 2 bases and J lost 1, with 9 bases in between. CDR3 protein: CASSYGMASGNTIYF. The DNA for the CDR3 is TGTGCCAGCAGTTACGGTATGGCATCTGGAAACACCATATATTTT.

This clone appeared a few times. This rearrangement joins TRBV7-9 to TRBJ1-2; TRBD1 is a possible D gene (6 bases). This CDR3 is built from 14 residues. Germline V lookup: CDR1 SEHNR, CDR2 FQNEAQ (reference sequence). V shed 7 bases and J shed 1 base, with 13 bases lying between them. The CDR3 bases are TGTGCCAGCACCCCAGTAGGGGGTAACTATGGCTACACCTTC. Translated, it gives CASTPVGGNYGYTF.

The chain couples TRBV7-2 to TRBJ2-7; maybe TRBD1 (6 bases). CDR3 length: 14 residues. Germline V gene data show CDR1 as SGHTA and CDR2 as FQGNSA. V was cut by 3 bases and J by 4 bases, with 13 bases left in between. The CDR3 here is CASSFRDTGYEQYF. For the CDR3, the DNA is TGTGCCAGCAGCTTCCGGGACACGGGTTACGAGCAGTACTTC.

J is TRBJ2-3 and V is TRBV7-2; 8 bases line up with TRBD2. The CDR3 has 14 residues. V gave up 1 base and J gave up 4 bases; unmatched junction bases: 1. Germline CDR1 is SGHTA and CDR2 is FQGNSA. CDR3 loop: CASSLVGGADTQYF. The CDR3 DNA reads as TGTGCCAGCAGCTTAGTCGGGGGGGCAGATACGCAGTATTTT.

The chain is built from TRBV2 and TRBJ2-4; 7 positions agree with TRBD2. V was pared by 4 bases and J by 0 bases, with 3 bases of the junction left unmatched. CDR3 length: 15 residues. The V gene's germline CDR1 is SNHLY and CDR2 FYNNEI. The CDR3 region has the DNA TGTGCCAGCAGTGTTTCGGGAGGAGCCAAAAACATTCAGTACTTC. Its translation: CASSVSGGAKNIQYF.

This chain connects TRBV11-2 to TRBJ2-5; no definite D call. Germline assignment: CDR1 SGHAT and CDR2 FQNNGV. The CDR3 is made up of 15 amino acids. Trimming pared 1 base from V and 1 base from J, leaving 10 bases between. Here the CDR3 reads CASSLVPASQETQYF. DNA for the CDR3: TGTGCCAGCAGCTTAGTGCCGGCCAGCCAAGAGACCCAGTACTTC.

The chain is built from TRBV18 and TRBJ1-4, with D perhaps TRBD1 (5 bases). The CDR3 totals 13 residues. Between the trimmed V and J ends, which lost 6 bases and 9 bases, there was a span of 14 bases. Germline V lookup: CDR1 KGHSH, CDR2 LQKENI. Here the CDR3 DNA reads TGTGCCAGCTCCCTAGGGACGGACAAAAAACTGTTTTTT. Protein sequence: CASSLGTDKKLFF. The complete variable domain, with remaining parts taken from reference TRBV18 and TRBJ1-4, reads NAGVMQNPRHLVRRRGQEARLRCSPMKGHSHVYWYRQLPEEGLKFMVYLQKENIIDESGMPKERFSAEFPKEGPSILRIQQVVRGDSAAYFCASSLGTDKKLFFGSGTQLSVL.

The chain links TRBV11-2 to TRBJ1-2; no clear D gene. The V gene's germline CDR1 is SGHAT and CDR2 FQNNGV. CDR3 length: 12 residues. The V and J ends lost 2 bases and 8 bases respectively, with 9 bases between them. The CDR3 coding sequence is TGTGCCAGCAGCTTATCGGGAGACGGCTACACCTTC. Encoded protein: CASSLSGDGYTF.

The rearrangement joins TRBV4-1 to TRBJ2-7, with 11 positions matching TRBD2. Germline values: CDR1 MGHRA, CDR2 YSYEKL. The ends lost 4 bases at V and 0 bases at J; junction bases unmatched: 5. The CDR3 is made up of 16 amino acids. CDR3: CASSRSLAGGSYEQYV. The DNA of the CDR3 is TGCGCCAGCAGCCGCAGTCTAGCGGGGGGCTCCTACGAGCAGTACGTC.

V gene TRBV2 combines with J gene TRBJ2-3; D may be TRBD1 or TRBD2 (6 bases each). The germline CDR1 and CDR2 sequences are SNHLY and FYNNEI. Trimming shortened V by 6 bases and J by 1 base, and 17 bases separated the two germline ends. The CDR3 consists of 16 residues. CDR3 in amino acids: CASSPWGASGTDTQYF. CDR3 in DNA: TGTGCCAGCAGCCCCTGGGGGGCTTCCGGCACAGATACGCAGTATTTT.

V usage is TRBV6-6 and J usage is TRBJ1-4, with 7 bases identical to TRBD1. Per the germline V gene, CDR1 is MNHNY and CDR2 is SVGAGI (reference sequence). V gave up 5 bases and J gave up 4 bases; unmatched junction bases: 7. The CDR3 runs to 15 residues. This CDR3 is CASSRGGQYNEKLFF. The DNA for the CDR3 is TGTGCCAGCAGTAGAGGGGGACAGTATAATGAAAAACTGTTTTTT.

The CDR3 DNA sequence: TGTGCCAGCAGTAGGGGACAGGGGGCGTACGAGCAGTACTTC. Encoded protein: CASSRGQGAYEQYF. The chain joins TRBV27 to TRBJ2-7; 12 positions agree with TRBD1. The V segment lost 5 bases and the J segment 4 bases; nucleotides outside the gene matches: 3. The CDR3 consists of 14 residues. Germline V lookup: CDR1 MNHEY, CDR2 SMNVEV (reference sequence).

This sequence joins TRBV27 and TRBJ1-6, with D possibly TRBD1 on 6 matching bases. Germline V lookup: CDR1 MNHEY, CDR2 SMNVEV (reference sequence). With 6 bases removed from V and 7 bases from J, the gap between germline ends came to 16 bases. The CDR3 sequence is 15 residues long. This CDR3 reads CASRSGGLANSPLHF. The CDR3 nucleotides read TGTGCCAGCAGGTCTGGGGGCTTGGCAAATTCACCCCTCCACTTT.

The DNA for the CDR3 is TGTGCCAGGTGGTCAGCGACAGGGGGTGGCTACACCTTC. It codes for CARWSATGGGYTF. The chain couples TRBV6-1 to TRBJ1-2; TRBD1 agrees at 9 bases. Germline V gives CDR1 MNHNS, CDR2 SASEGT. V lost 9 bases to trimming and J lost 7 bases; unmatched junction nucleotides: 9. The CDR3 is 13 residues long.

This clone came up a few times. V is TRBV6-5 and J is TRBJ1-2; D is undetermined. CDR1 is MNHEY, CDR2 SVGAGI, per germline. CDR3 length: 12 amino acids. With 8 bases removed from V and 4 bases from J, the gap between germline ends came to 11 bases. CDR3 DNA sequence: TGTGCCAGCGGACCAACCGGCTATGGCTACACCTTC. Amino acid sequence: CASGPTGYGYTF.